The 8 T cell receptor beta chains given below trace back to one sample, sequenced in a study of T cells in localized non-small cell lung cancer. Clones were sequenced by immunoSEQ multiplex PCR, and TCRdb holds only the in-frame ones, with some missing. The sample has about 20,000 clones; around 87% are singletons. This specimen was PBMCs, taken before any cancer treatment. The receptors shown here come from a man between 40 and 70 years old with stage II squamous cell lung carcinoma.

The rearrangement uses TRBV4-1 and TRBJ1-1; D not certain. This CDR3 has 15 residues. From germline, CDR1 is MGHRA and CDR2 YSYEKL. V lost 2 bases to trimming and J lost 2 bases, with 12 bases between them. The CDR3 DNA sequence: TGCGCCAGCAGCCAACCCCTTAGCCTTAACACTGAAGCTTTCTTT. Amino acid sequence: CASSQPLSLNTEAFF.

The chain links TRBV29-1 to TRBJ2-7; D is perhaps TRBD1 (6 bases). Trimming left V 7 bases short and J 0 bases short, with 10 bases between. The CDR3 sequence is 12 residues long. Germline V gene sequence: CDR1 SQVTM, CDR2 ANQGSEA. CDR3 in DNA: TGCAGCGCGTACAGGGACTCCTACGAGCAGTACTTC. Amino acids: CSAYRDSYEQYF.

The chain carries TRBV5-5 and TRBJ1-1, with TRBD1 matching over 7 bases. Germline V gene sequence: CDR1 SGHKS, CDR2 YYEKEE (reference sequence). This CDR3 has 14 residues. The trim removed 2 bases at V and 9 bases at J, leaving 10 bases unmatched. The CDR3 sequence is CASSFSEGQQKAFF. CDR3 nucleotides: TGTGCCAGCAGCTTCTCTGAGGGACAGCAAAAAGCTTTCTTT.

This clone has only a few counts. An end of the junction differs from the germline gene, which may be a read error. The genes are TRBV5-1 and TRBJ2-2; the D gene is possibly TRBD1 (6 bases). Germline V gene data show CDR1 as SGHRS and CDR2 as YFSETQ. The CDR3 consists of 16 residues. CDR3 coding DNA: TGCGCCAGCAGGTTGGCCACGGGACAGAACACCGGGGAGCTGTTTTTT. This encodes CASRLATGQNTGELFF.

The genes are TRBV6-6 and TRBJ2-7, with no clear D. Germline CDR1 and CDR2: MNHNY and SVGAGI (reference sequence). V lost 0 bases, J lost 5 bases, and 2 bases lay in between. The length of the CDR3 is 11 residues. The CDR3 region has the DNA TGTGCCAGCAGTTACTCAGACGAGCAGTACTTC. It encodes CASSYSDEQYF.

The gene calls are TRBV10-3 and TRBJ2-4, with D maybe TRBD2 (5 bases). The V gene's germline CDR1 is ENHRY and CDR2 SYGVKD. The CDR3 runs to 14 residues. V shed 2 bases and J shed 8 bases, with 13 bases lying between them. Written as DNA, the CDR3 is TGTGCCATCAGTGAGGGGAGCGGCTTGGACATTCAGTACTTC. Translation gives CAISEGSGLDIQYF.

A word on this clone: Other DNA sequences in this specimen translate into the identical CDR3. This chain links TRBV2 with TRBJ2-5, with 10 bases that match TRBD2. The V segment lost 5 bases and the J segment 5 bases; nucleotides outside the gene matches: 8. The CDR3 runs to 15 residues. CDR1 and CDR2 (germline): SNHLY, FYNNEI. CDR3 in DNA: TGTGCCAGCAGTTCTAGCGGGGGAGCCGAGGAGACCCAGTACTTC. Protein product: CASSSSGGAEETQYF.

The rearrangement links TRBV9 to TRBJ2-3; D possibly matches TRBD1 or TRBD2 (5 bases each). V lost 4 bases and J 1 base, leaving 13 bases between the germline ends. The CDR3 has 15 residues. Germline CDR1 is SGDLS and CDR2 is YYNGEE. The CDR3 sequence: CASSQEGRGTDTQYF. The CDR3 DNA follows: TGTGCCAGCAGCCAAGAGGGGCGGGGCACAGATACGCAGTATTTT.